Each of the 10 T cell receptor beta chains below was sequenced from the same sample in a study of T cells in Graves' hyperthyroidism and ophthalmopathy. Amplified TCR beta CDR3 regions derived from RNA transcripts. The HTBI set primed first-round TCR CDR3 RT-PCR. MiXCR, applied by TCRdb to the multiplex PCR reads, yields one record per CDR3 protein. The sample carries more than 600,000 distinct CDR3 sequences, approximately 16% recorded once. Sequencing was performed on blood. The receptors come from a man between 18 and 35 years old with Graves' hyperthyroidism.

This clonotype has at least ten counts. CDR3 DNA: TGTGCCTGGAGTCCCAGTAGTTTCAATGAGCAGTTCTTC. Translation gives CAWSPSSFNEQFF. This chain uses TRBV30 with TRBJ2-1; D ambiguous. Trimming took 2 bases from V and 6 from J, leaving 11 bases between them. The CDR3 loop spans 13 amino acids. Germline V gives CDR1 GTSNPN, CDR2 SVGIG (reference sequence).

Remarks on this clonotype: A much larger clone differs by one base, so this may be a read error. The V call is TRBV15, the J call TRBJ2-7; D unclear. The CDR3 length is 15 residues. Germline CDR1 and CDR2: LNHNV and YYDKDF (reference sequence). The CDR3 DNA reads TGTGCCGCCAGCAGAGATAGGTTGAGCTCCTACGAGCAGTACTTC. As protein: CAASRDRLSSYEQYF.

The V call is TRBV9, the J call TRBJ1-1; D is undetermined. V was clipped by 2 bases and J by 7 bases, with 21 bases between them. The germline CDR1 and CDR2 sequences are SGDLS and YYNGEE. The CDR3 runs to 16 residues. The CDR3 nucleotides are TGTGCCAGCAGCGTGTGGAGTGGGCCCCCAAATAGTGAAGCTTTCTTT. This encodes CASSVWSGPPNSEAFF.

A few counts support this clonotype. This rearrangement joins TRBV5-6 to TRBJ1-2; 11 nucleotides align to TRBD1. There are 16 residues in the CDR3. Germline CDR1 SGHDT, CDR2 YYEEEE. The J segment lost 5 bases and the V segment lost 1 base, leaving 7 bases of the junction unmatched. The CDR3 loop reads CASSLYRTGGSYGYTF. CDR3 in DNA: TGTGCCAGCAGCTTGTATCGGACAGGGGGCAGTTATGGCTACACCTTC. The whole variable domain, remainder taken from reference TRBV5-6 and TRBJ1-2, is DAGVTQSPTHLIKTRGQQVTLRCSPKSGHDTVSWYQQALGQGPQFIFQYYEEEERQRGNFPDRFSGHQFPNYSSELNVNALLLGDSALYLCASSLYRTGGSYGYTFGSGTRLTVV.

The V gene is TRBV5-1, the J gene TRBJ2-3, with unresolved D. In germline, CDR1 is SGHRS, CDR2 YFSETQ. Trimming stripped 4 bases from V and 6 bases from J, with 15 bases between. The CDR3 covers 14 residues. CDR3: CASSQAYPQDTQYF. In nucleotides, the CDR3 is TGCGCCAGCAGCCAAGCGTACCCTCAGGATACGCAGTATTTT.

The sample holds many counts of this clonotype. This chain joins TRBV13 and TRBJ2-3; no firm D call. Germline CDR1 reads PRHDT; CDR2 reads FYEKMQ (reference sequence). With 5 bases removed from V and 0 bases from J, the gap between germline ends came to 9 bases. CDR3 length: 14 residues. CDR3 DNA: TGTGCCAGCAGCCAATCATCTAGCACAGATACGCAGTATTTT. This encodes CASSQSSSTDTQYF. The whole variable domain, remainder taken from reference TRBV13 and TRBJ2-3, is AAGVIQSPRHLIKEKRETATLKCYPIPRHDTVYWYQQGPGQDPQFLISFYEKMQSDKGSIPDRFSAQQFSDYHSELNMSSLELGDSALYFCASSQSSSTDTQYFGPGTRLTVL.

In DNA, the CDR3 is TGTGCCATCAGTGAGTGGGGCAGCTACGAGCAGTACTTC. Translated: CAISEWGSYEQYF. The genes are TRBV10-3 and TRBJ2-7, with D maybe TRBD1 (5 bases). The germline V and J ends were trimmed by 1 base and 3 bases, with 7 bases remaining between them. CDR3 length: 13 residues. CDR1 is ENHRY, CDR2 SYGVKD, per germline.

There are a few counts of this clonotype. The V call is TRBV19, the J call TRBJ2-4, with D possibly being TRBD2 (6 bases). CDR3 size: 15 residues. The ends were cut back, 1 base at V and 8 bases at J, with 15 bases in the middle. Germline-derived CDR1 and CDR2 are LNHDA and SQIVND (reference sequence). The CDR3 loop reads CASSIVEGTGDIQYF. The CDR3 coding sequence is TGTGCCAGTAGTATAGTTGAGGGCACGGGGGACATTCAGTACTTC.

In its sample, this clonotype was seen many times. This rearrangement joins TRBV27 to TRBJ2-3; 7 positions agree with TRBD1. The CDR3 runs 15 residues. Per germline, CDR1 MNHEY and CDR2 SMNVEV (reference sequence). V shed 8 bases and J 2 bases; nucleotides not matched to a gene: 10. The CDR3 nucleotides are TGTGCCAGCGGTAAACCGGGACAGTCCACAGATACGCAGTATTTT. Translating it yields CASGKPGQSTDTQYF.

This clonotype has just a few counts. This sequence joins TRBV15 and TRBJ1-6; no definite D call. The CDR3 covers 15 residues. Germline V gene sequence: CDR1 LNHNV, CDR2 YYDKDF (reference sequence). The germline V and J ends were trimmed by 0 bases and 7 bases, with 10 bases remaining between them. CDR3 sequence: CATSRDWDGNSPLHF. In DNA, the CDR3 is TGTGCCACCAGCAGAGATTGGGATGGGAATTCACCCCTCCACTTT.